This T cell receptor (beta chain) was identified in a study of shared clonotypes between healthy human individuals. Trimming stripped 6 bases from V and 2 bases from J, with 10 bases between. In germline, CDR1 is MDHEN, CDR2 SYDVKM. The CDR3 consists of 13 residues. TCRdb's copy holds only in-frame clones and misses some; the assay was immunoSEQ multiplex PCR. Of 2 million to 2.5 million clones in the sample, 85% to 95% were seen once. With regard to this clone: The same CDR3 arises from other DNA sequences in this sample as well.

The material sequenced was naive CD4+ T cells from PBMCs. Indicated subset: CD45RA+ positively selected. This chain joins TRBV28 and TRBJ1-2; D might be TRBD1 (6 bases). This TCR came from a man younger than 35 in good health. Some clones in this sample may be carry-over from other donors' samples. DNA for the CDR3: TGTGCCAGCAGGGGAGGGGGGAACTATGGCTACACCTTC. It yields the protein CASRGGGNYGYTF.